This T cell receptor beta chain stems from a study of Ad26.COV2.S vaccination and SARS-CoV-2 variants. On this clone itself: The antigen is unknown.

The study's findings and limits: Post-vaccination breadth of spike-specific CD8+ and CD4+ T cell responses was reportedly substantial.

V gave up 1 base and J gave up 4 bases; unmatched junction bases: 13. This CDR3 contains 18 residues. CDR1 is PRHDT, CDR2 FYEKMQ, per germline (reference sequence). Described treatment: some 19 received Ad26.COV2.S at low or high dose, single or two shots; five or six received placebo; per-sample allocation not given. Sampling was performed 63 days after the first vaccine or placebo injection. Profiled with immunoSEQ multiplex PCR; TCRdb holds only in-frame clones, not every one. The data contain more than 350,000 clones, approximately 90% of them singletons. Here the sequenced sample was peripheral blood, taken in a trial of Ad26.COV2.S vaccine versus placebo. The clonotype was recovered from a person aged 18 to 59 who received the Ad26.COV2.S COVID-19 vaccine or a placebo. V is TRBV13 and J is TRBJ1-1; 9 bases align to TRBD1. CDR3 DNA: TGTGCCAGCAGCTTAGAACACCTCGGGACAGGGAGGATCACTGAAGCTTTCTTT. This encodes CASSLEHLGTGRITEAFF.